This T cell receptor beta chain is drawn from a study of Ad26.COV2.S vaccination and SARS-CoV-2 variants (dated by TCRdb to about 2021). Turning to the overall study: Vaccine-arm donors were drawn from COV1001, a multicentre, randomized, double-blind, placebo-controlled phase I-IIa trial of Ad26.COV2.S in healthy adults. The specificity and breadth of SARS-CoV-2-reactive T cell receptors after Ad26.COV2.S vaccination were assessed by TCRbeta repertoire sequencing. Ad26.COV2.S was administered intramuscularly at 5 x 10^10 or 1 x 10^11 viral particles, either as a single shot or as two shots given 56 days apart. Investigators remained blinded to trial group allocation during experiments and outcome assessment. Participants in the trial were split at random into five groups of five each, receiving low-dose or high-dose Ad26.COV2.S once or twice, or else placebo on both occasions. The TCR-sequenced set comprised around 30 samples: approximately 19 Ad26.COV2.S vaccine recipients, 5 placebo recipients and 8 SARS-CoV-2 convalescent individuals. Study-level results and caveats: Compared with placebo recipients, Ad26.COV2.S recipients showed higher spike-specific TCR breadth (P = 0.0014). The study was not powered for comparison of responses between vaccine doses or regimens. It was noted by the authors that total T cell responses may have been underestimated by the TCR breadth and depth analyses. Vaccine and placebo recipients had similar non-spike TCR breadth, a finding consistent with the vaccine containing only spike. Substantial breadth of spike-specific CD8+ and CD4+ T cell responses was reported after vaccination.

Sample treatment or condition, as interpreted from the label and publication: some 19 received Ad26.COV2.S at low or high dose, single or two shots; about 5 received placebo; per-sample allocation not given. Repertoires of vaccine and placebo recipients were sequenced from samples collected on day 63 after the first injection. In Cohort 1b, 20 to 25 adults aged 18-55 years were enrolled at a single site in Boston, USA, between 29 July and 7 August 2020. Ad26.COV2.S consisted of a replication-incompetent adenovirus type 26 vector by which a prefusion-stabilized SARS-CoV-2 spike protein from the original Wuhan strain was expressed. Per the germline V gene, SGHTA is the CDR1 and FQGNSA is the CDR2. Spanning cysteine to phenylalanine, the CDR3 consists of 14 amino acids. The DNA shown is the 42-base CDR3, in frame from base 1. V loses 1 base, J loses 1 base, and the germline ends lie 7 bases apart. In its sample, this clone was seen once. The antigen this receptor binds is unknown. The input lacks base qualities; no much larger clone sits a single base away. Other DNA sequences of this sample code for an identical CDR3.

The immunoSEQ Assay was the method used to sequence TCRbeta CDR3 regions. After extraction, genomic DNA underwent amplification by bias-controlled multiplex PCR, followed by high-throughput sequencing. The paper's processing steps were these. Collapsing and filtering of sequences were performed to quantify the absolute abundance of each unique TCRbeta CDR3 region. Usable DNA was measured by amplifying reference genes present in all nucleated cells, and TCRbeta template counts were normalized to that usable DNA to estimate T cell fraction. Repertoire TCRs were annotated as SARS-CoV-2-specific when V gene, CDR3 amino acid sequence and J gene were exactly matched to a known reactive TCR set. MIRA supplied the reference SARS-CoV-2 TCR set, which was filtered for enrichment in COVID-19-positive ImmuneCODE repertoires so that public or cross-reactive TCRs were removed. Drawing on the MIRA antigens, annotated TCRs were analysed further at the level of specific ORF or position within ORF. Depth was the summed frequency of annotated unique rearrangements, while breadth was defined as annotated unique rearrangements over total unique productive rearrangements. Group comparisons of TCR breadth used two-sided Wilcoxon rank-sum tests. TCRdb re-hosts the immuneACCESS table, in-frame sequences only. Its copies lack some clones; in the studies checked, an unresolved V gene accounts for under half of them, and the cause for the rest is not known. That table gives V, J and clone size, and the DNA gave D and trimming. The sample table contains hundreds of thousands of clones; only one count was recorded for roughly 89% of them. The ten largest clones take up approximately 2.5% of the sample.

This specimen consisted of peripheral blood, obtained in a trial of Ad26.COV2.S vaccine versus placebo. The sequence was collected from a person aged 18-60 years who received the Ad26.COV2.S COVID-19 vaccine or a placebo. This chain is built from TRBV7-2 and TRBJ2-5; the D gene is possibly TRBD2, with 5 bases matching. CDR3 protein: CASSLGGSQETQYF. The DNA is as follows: TGTGCCAGCAGCTTAGGAGGGTCCCAAGAGACCCAGTACTTC.